The T cell receptor (beta chain) described here comes from a study of blood T cell repertoires in COVID-19. Data came from immunoSEQ multiplex PCR; TCRdb stores just in-frame clones and leaves some out. The repertoire holds roughly 190,000 clones, with roughly 80% as singletons. V shed 8 bases and J shed 5 bases, with 19 bases lying between them. Germline V gene data show CDR1 as LNHNV and CDR2 as YYDKDF (reference sequence). The length of the CDR3 is 15 residues. The clonotype comes from a woman in her 70s with COVID-19, enrolled during active disease. The rearrangement uses TRBV15 and TRBJ2-1; maybe TRBD2 (6 bases). Sequencing used peripheral blood. CDR3 residues: CATDASAAGHNEQFF. The CDR3 nucleotides are TGTGCCACCGACGCGTCGGCAGCGGGTCACAATGAGCAGTTCTTC.